This T cell receptor (beta chain) was profiled in a study of metastatic and nonmetastatic thyroid tumors. Study summary: Repertoire comparison spanned blood and tumor or nodule tissue of malignant and benign thyroid patients. Study-wide results and caveats: Within blood and tumor, benign nodules reportedly had significantly lower TCR beta diversity than malignant thyroid tumors did.

Original data processing: Variation in CDR3 across clinicopathological groups served as the basis for constructing a distant-metastasis classifier in papillary thyroid cancer. With MiXCR, TCRdb called clones anew from the PCR reads. The V and J calls come from TCRdb's annotation, not from the publication. Of roughly 6,900 clones listed, approximately 25% are singletons. This CDR3 comprises 20 residues. In germline, CDR1 is LGHNA, CDR2 YSLEER. V lost 0 bases and J lost 1; bases outside the gene matches: 14. This clone was recorded at least ten times. The antigen remains unidentified. No patient had received any treatment before thyroid surgery.

The chain carries TRBV4-3 and TRBJ2-2; the match to TRBD2 covers 7 bases. The sequencing sample was made of adjacent normal tissue. The TCR sequence derives from a male donor with papillary thyroid cancer or a benign thyroid nodule (not recorded which). Some clones in this sample may be carry-over from other donors' samples. The CDR3 here is CASSQDRFLGGGENTGELFF. The CDR3 DNA is TGCGCCAGCAGCCAAGATCGATTTCTTGGTGGGGGGGAGAACACCGGGGAGCTGTTTTTT.